One and the same sample provided the 26 T cell receptor beta chains below, sequenced in a study of T cell repertoires in cytomegalovirus infection. Their antigen targets remain unknown. TCRdb used MiXCR to reprocess the reads, holding one entry per CDR3 protein. This sample has approximately 770,000 distinct CDR3 sequences; roughly 28% occur once, and the top ten carry roughly 14%. This material consisted of cultured CD8+ T cells from PBMCs, taken from culture after CMV antigen stimulation. The receptors stem from a human donor in good health (CMV status not recorded). Some clones in this sample may be carry-over from other donors' samples.

The rearrangement joins TRBV9 to TRBJ2-1; possibly TRBD2 for D (6 bases). Germline V gene lookup returns CDR1 SGDLS and CDR2 YYNGEE. V lost 3 bases, J lost 5 bases, and 21 bases lay in between. This CDR3 is built from 17 residues. Here the CDR3 DNA reads TGTGCCAGCAGCGCCTTTCCGGGAGAAACTAGAAACAATGAGCAGTTCTTC. Amino acid sequence: CASSAFPGETRNNEQFF. The full variable domain, completed using reference TRBV9 and TRBJ2-1, is DSGVTQTPKHLITATGQRVTLRCSPRSGDLSVYWYQQSLDQGLQFLIQYYNGEERAKGNILERFSAQQFPDLHSELNLSSLELGDSALYFCASSAFPGETRNNEQFFGPGTRLTVL.

The J gene is TRBJ1-1, the V gene TRBV9; TRBD1 might be the D (5 bases). From germline, CDR1 is SGDLS and CDR2 YYNGEE. The CDR3 consists of 15 residues. V was clipped by 3 bases and J by 0 bases, with 12 bases between them. CDR3 bases: TGTGCCAGCAGCGCCGGGGGGAGTTTGAACACTGAAGCTTTCTTT. It yields the protein CASSAGGSLNTEAFF.

This clonotype was observed many times. The chain combines TRBV7-8 with TRBJ2-5; D possibly uses TRBD1 or TRBD2 (7 bases each). This CDR3 spans 17 amino acids. The germline V gene encodes CDR1 SGHVS and CDR2 FQNEAQ. V lost 1 base and J lost 4, with 19 bases in between. The CDR3 region has the DNA TGTGCCAGCAGCTTAGAGGGGGCTAGCGGAGGGGCAGAGACCCAGTACTTC. This translates into CASSLEGASGGAETQYF.

This clonotype was observed a handful of times. V usage is TRBV7-9 and J usage is TRBJ2-3, with 7 nucleotides matching TRBD1. With 5 bases clipped from V and 4 bases from J, the junction kept 12 bases outside the gene matches. Per the germline V gene, CDR1 is SEHNR and CDR2 is FQNEAQ (reference sequence). This CDR3 has 16 residues. CDR3 in DNA: TGTGCCAGCAGCCCTCGGACAGGATTAAACGCAGATACGCAGTATTTT. It is translated as CASSPRTGLNADTQYF.

CDR3 in amino acids: CASTHRQRPSTDTQYF. The CDR3, as DNA: TGTGCCAGCACACATAGACAGAGACCTAGCACAGATACGCAGTATTTT. This chain links TRBV12-3 or TRBV12-4 with TRBJ2-3, with D tentatively TRBD1 (5 bases). The V end was cut by 7 bases, the J end by 0 bases, with 17 bases between. CDR3 length: 16 amino acids.

The chain employs TRBV4-1 and TRBJ1-5, with D unresolved. This CDR3 has 13 residues. Trimming cost V 5 bases and J 6 bases, with 11 bases left between them. Germline V gene data show CDR1 as MGHRA and CDR2 as YSYEKL. The chain's CDR3 is CASSTRAGQPQHF. Here the CDR3 DNA reads TGCGCCAGCAGCACCCGGGCTGGTCAGCCCCAGCATTTT.

The chain combines TRBV2 with TRBJ1-1; D not resolved. The CDR3 extends over 14 amino acids. Germline V gives CDR1 SNHLY, CDR2 FYNNEI. V dropped 2 bases and J dropped 5 bases, with 12 bases sitting between them. The CDR3 spells CASSESHRGTEAFF. The CDR3 coding sequence is TGTGCCAGCAGTGAAAGTCATAGAGGGACTGAAGCTTTCTTT.

This chain links TRBV2 with TRBJ2-5, with 9 bases fitting TRBD2. V dropped 3 bases and J dropped 13; count of bases not matched to a gene: 24. The germline gives CDR1 SNHLY, CDR2 FYNNEI. The CDR3 extends over 18 amino acids. CDR3 DNA: TGTGCCAGCAGTGATATGGCATACGGCGGTAGCGGGGGAGAAGTGTGGTACTTC. It specifies CASSDMAYGGSGGEVWYF.

This chain uses TRBV19 with TRBJ2-1, with 10 positions matching TRBD2. V dropped 3 bases and J dropped 7; count of bases not matched to a gene: 6. CDR1 LNHDA and CDR2 SQIVND come from the germline V gene (reference sequence). This CDR3 is 15 amino acids long. The CDR3 loop reads CASSISAGGHNEQFF. CDR3 bases: TGTGCCAGTAGTATTTCAGCGGGGGGGCATAATGAGCAGTTCTTC. Looking up the rest from reference TRBV19 and TRBJ2-1 gives the full variable domain: DGGITQSPKYLFRKEGQNVTLSCEQNLNHDAMYWYRQDPGQGLRLIYYSQIVNDFQKGDIAEGYSVSREKKESFPLTVTSAQKNPTAFYLCASSISAGGHNEQFFGPGTRLTVL.

This clonotype occurred once. The gene calls are TRBV5-1 and TRBJ1-1, with no clear D. In germline, CDR1 is SGHRS, CDR2 YFSETQ. Trimming stripped 2 bases from V and 0 bases from J, with 14 bases between. The CDR3 loop spans 16 amino acids. The CDR3 loop reads CASSFRGGPLNTEAFF. CDR3 sequence (DNA): TGCGCCAGCAGCTTTCGGGGAGGGCCCCTGAACACTGAAGCTTTCTTT.

This chain joins TRBV7-9 and TRBJ1-2; TRBD1 matches 11 bases. Germline lookup yields CDR1 SEHNR and CDR2 FQNEAQ (reference sequence). With V trimmed by 3 bases and J by 5 bases, 8 bases remained unmatched. This CDR3 has 16 amino acids. CDR3 sequence reads: CASSFYPGQGDYGYTF. Written as DNA, the CDR3 is TGTGCCAGCAGCTTTTACCCGGGACAGGGGGATTATGGCTACACCTTC.

The sample holds many counts of this clonotype. The chain is built from TRBV7-2 and TRBJ2-1; 11 bases align to TRBD2. The V segment lost 2 bases and the J segment 9 bases; nucleotides outside the gene matches: 9. CDR3 size: 16 residues. Looked up from germline, CDR1 is SGHTA and CDR2 is FQGNSA. The CDR3 DNA is TGTGCCAGCAGCTTAACGGTAGCGGGGGGGCCTAGTGAGCAGTTCTTC. This gives the protein CASSLTVAGGPSEQFF.

CDR3 DNA sequence: TGTGCCAGCAGCCCCCAGAGCGGGGAGCTGTTTTTT. Translated: CASSPQSGELFF. The rearrangement joins TRBV11-3 to TRBJ2-2; D unclear. This CDR3 has 12 amino acids. V was trimmed by 5 bases and J by 7 bases, leaving 8 bases between them. The germline CDR1 and CDR2 sequences are SGHNT and YENEEA.

Remarks on this clonotype: A read error is possible here, since a much larger clone lies one base away. The rearrangement joins TRBV7-8 to TRBJ1-1; D gene uncertain. Trimming left V 8 bases short and J 6 bases short, with 4 bases between. CDR1 is SGHVS, CDR2 FQNEAQ, per germline. CDR3 length: 9 amino acids. The CDR3 DNA follows: TGTGCCAGCGGCCCTGAAGCTTTCTTT. This codes for CASGPEAFF.

The chain carries TRBV12-3 or TRBV12-4 and TRBJ1-2; tentatively, D is TRBD1 (6 bases). This CDR3 has 18 residues. Trimming removed 7 bases at V and 0 bases at J, with 24 bases between. The CDR3 DNA follows: TGTGCCAGCACCCCCTCCCAGGGGCAATTTTCCACTAACTATGGCTACACCTTC. Its protein is CASTPSQGQFSTNYGYTF.

The CDR3 reads CAIRIGTTGEQFF. CDR3 bases: TGTGCCATCAGGATCGGGACTACGGGTGAGCAGTTCTTC. V is TRBV10-3 and J is TRBJ2-1; 7 bases agree with TRBD2. V lost 6 bases, J lost 9 bases, and 8 bases stayed unmatched. This CDR3 is built from 13 residues. Per the germline V gene, CDR1 is ENHRY and CDR2 is SYGVKD.

There are a few counts of this clonotype. This sequence joins TRBV20-1 and TRBJ1-4; D is perhaps TRBD1 (5 bases). The CDR3 runs to 12 residues. In germline, CDR1 is DFQATT, CDR2 SNEGSKA (reference sequence). Deletions cut 3 bases from V and 7 bases from J, with 9 bases between. In DNA, the CDR3 is TGCAGTGCTAGGGGGGGTAGTGAAAAACTGTTTTTT. Protein sequence: CSARGGSEKLFF.

This chain uses TRBV6-1 with TRBJ1-1; no definite D call. Per germline, CDR1 MNHNS and CDR2 SASEGT. The CDR3 totals 12 residues. Trimming pared 4 bases from V and 6 bases from J, leaving 9 bases between. The CDR3 region is CASSVVGPEAFF. In DNA, the CDR3 is TGTGCCAGCAGTGTTGTTGGGCCTGAAGCTTTCTTT.

This clonotype has a count of ten or more. The chain recombines TRBV12-3 or TRBV12-4 with TRBJ2-3; perhaps TRBD2 as D (6 bases). This CDR3 contains 15 residues. Trimming took off 6 bases at V and 2 bases at J, with 15 bases between the two ends. DNA of the CDR3: TGTGCCAGCAGATCGTGGGACTCCAACACAGATACGCAGTATTTT. This sequence encodes CASRSWDSNTDTQYF.

This clonotype has a handful of counts. This chain links TRBV4-1 with TRBJ2-5; 9 bases match TRBD2. Trimming cost V 1 base and J 1 base; bases outside gene matches: 1. The CDR3 sequence is 15 residues long. Germline values: CDR1 MGHRA, CDR2 YSYEKL. The chain's CDR3 is CASSQGGLAQETQYF. CDR3 sequence (DNA): TGCGCCAGCAGCCAAGGGGGACTAGCCCAAGAGACCCAGTACTTC.

This clonotype has only a few counts. The rearrangement uses TRBV4-2 and TRBJ1-4; D call uncertain. Germline V lookup: CDR1 LGHNA, CDR2 YNFKEQ. Trimming took 5 bases from V and 5 from J, leaving 12 bases between them. This CDR3 region has 14 residues. CDR3 sequence: CASSSGRWNEKLFF. The DNA of the CDR3 is TGTGCCAGCAGCTCCGGCAGATGGAATGAAAAACTGTTTTTT.

V usage is TRBV7-6 and J usage is TRBJ2-1; weak D call: TRBD1 (5 bases). CDR1 is SGHVS and CDR2 is FNYEAQ in the germline V gene. The CDR3 is made up of 14 amino acids. The germline V and J ends were trimmed by 6 bases and 4 bases, with 13 bases remaining between them. The CDR3 DNA sequence: TGTGCCAGCAGTAGGGGTGCAGAATACAATGAGCAGTTCTTC. Amino acid sequence: CASSRGAEYNEQFF.

This clonotype was recorded at least ten times. This chain joins TRBV7-2 and TRBJ2-7; a possible D gene is TRBD2 (5 bases). Trimming stripped 3 bases from V and 2 bases from J, with 11 bases between. Per germline, CDR1 SGHTA and CDR2 FQGNSA. The length of the CDR3 is 14 residues. The CDR3 DNA reads as TGTGCCAGCAGCTTGGACTCGAACCCCTACGAGCAGTACTTC. As protein: CASSLDSNPYEQYF.

J is TRBJ2-7 and V is TRBV12-3 or TRBV12-4; D is unclear. The CDR3 totals 12 residues. The ends were cut back, 6 bases at V and 0 bases at J, with 6 bases in the middle. CDR3 residues: CASRIGSYEQYF. The DNA of the CDR3 is TGTGCCAGCAGGATCGGCTCCTACGAGCAGTACTTC.

This clonotype was seen a few times. The genes are TRBV11-2 and TRBJ2-3, with 13 bases aligning to TRBD2. CDR1 and CDR2 from the germline V gene are SGHAT and FQNNGV. V lost 3 bases, J lost 2 bases, and 11 bases stayed unmatched. The CDR3 spans 19 residues. The CDR3 nucleotides read TGTGCCAGCAGCTTGTTTTTTGGACTAGCGGGGGCCCTCACAGATACGCAGTATTTT. Protein product: CASSLFFGLAGALTDTQYF.

The V call is TRBV12-3 or TRBV12-4, the J call TRBJ2-2; D uncertain. Trimming left V 6 bases short and J 0 bases short, with 14 bases between. The CDR3 loop spans 16 amino acids. The CDR3 sequence is CASRPSGFANTGELFF. CDR3 bases: TGTGCCAGCAGGCCCTCCGGGTTCGCGAACACCGGGGAGCTGTTTTTT.